The 5 T cell receptor beta chains below were found in one sample sequenced in a study of T cells after yellow fever vaccination. TCRdb reprocessed the 5' RACE reads with MiXCR, giving one entry per CDR3 protein. The sample lists 250,000 to 400,000 distinct CDR3 sequences, 4.1% seen once, with around 23% in the top ten. The source was PBMCs, collected 5 days after the yellow fever booster vaccination. All receptors derive from a man aged 18-30 years who received the YFV17D yellow fever vaccine.

V and J are TRBV10-3 and TRBJ1-5; D is unresolved. The V and J ends lost 10 bases and 4 bases respectively, with 11 bases between them. The germline gives CDR1 ENHRY, CDR2 SYGVKD. The CDR3 is 12 residues long. CDR3 DNA: TGTGCCACCGGAAGAGGAAATCAGCCCCAGCATTTT. Its protein product is CATGRGNQPQHF.

This clonotype was observed a handful of times. The rearrangement links TRBV5-1 to TRBJ2-7; 8 bases fit TRBD2. V lost 2 bases to trimming and J lost 2 bases; unmatched junction nucleotides: 6. CDR1 SGHRS and CDR2 YFSETQ come from the germline V gene. The CDR3 runs 15 residues. CDR3 bases: TGCGCCAGCAGCTTACAGCGGGGGAGGACCTACGAGCAGTACTTC. This gives the protein CASSLQRGRTYEQYF. Full variable domain (rest looked up from reference TRBV5-1 and TRBJ2-7): KAGVTQTPRYLIKTRGQQVTLSCSPISGHRSVSWYQQTPGQGLQFLFEYFSETQRNKGNFPGRFSGRQFSNSRSEMNVSTLELGDSALYLCASSLQRGRTYEQYFGPGTRLTVT.

This clonotype was found many times. The chain carries TRBV20-1 and TRBJ2-7; possibly TRBD2 for D (5 bases). Germline V gene sequence: CDR1 DFQATT, CDR2 SNEGSKA (reference sequence). The V gene lost 3 bases and the J gene lost 2 bases, with 14 bases spanning the gap. This CDR3 is built from 14 residues. This CDR3 reads CSASLPGSTYEQYF. In nucleotides, the CDR3 is TGCAGTGCTAGTCTCCCGGGGTCTACCTACGAGCAGTACTTC.

This clonotype was seen at least ten times. The rearrangement links TRBV7-2 to TRBJ2-3; D tentatively fits TRBD1 or TRBD2 (6 bases each). V was pared by 6 bases and J by 2 bases, with 15 bases between. Per the germline V gene, CDR1 is SGHTA and CDR2 is FQGNSA. The CDR3 is 15 amino acids. Here the CDR3 reads CASRPRRGATDTQYF. The DNA of the CDR3 is TGTGCCAGCAGGCCACGGAGGGGGGCCACAGATACGCAGTATTTT.

This clonotype was seen only a few times. The V gene is TRBV15, the J gene TRBJ2-6, with a weak D call TRBD2 (5 bases). Trimming shortened V by 3 bases and J by 15 bases, and 21 bases separated the two germline ends. The CDR3 sequence is 15 residues long. Germline CDR1 is LNHNV and CDR2 is YYDKDF (reference sequence). The CDR3 loop reads CATSRSGMGFQGLTF. DNA of the CDR3: TGTGCCACCAGCAGGTCCGGGATGGGGTTTCAAGGCCTGACTTTC.